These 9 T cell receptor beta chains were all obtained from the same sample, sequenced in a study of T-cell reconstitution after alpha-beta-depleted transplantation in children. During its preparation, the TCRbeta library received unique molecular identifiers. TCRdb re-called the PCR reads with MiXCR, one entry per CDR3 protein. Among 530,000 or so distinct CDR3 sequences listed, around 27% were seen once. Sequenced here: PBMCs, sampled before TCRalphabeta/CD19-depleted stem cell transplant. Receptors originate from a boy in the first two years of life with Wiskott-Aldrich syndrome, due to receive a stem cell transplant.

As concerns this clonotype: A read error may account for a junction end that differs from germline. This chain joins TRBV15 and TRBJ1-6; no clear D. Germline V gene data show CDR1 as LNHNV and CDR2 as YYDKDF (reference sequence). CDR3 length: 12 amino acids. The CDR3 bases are TGTGTCACCAGCAGAGATAATTCACCCCTCCACTTT. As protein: CVTSRDNSPLHF.

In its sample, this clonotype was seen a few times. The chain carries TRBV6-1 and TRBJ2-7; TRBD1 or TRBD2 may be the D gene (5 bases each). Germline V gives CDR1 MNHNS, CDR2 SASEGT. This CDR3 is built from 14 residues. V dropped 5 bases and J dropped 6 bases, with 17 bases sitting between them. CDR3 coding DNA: TGTGCCAGCAGTCCCCGGGGACGGGGTCCCGAGCAGTACTTC. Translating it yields CASSPRGRGPEQYF.

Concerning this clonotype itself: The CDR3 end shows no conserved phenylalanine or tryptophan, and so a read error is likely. The CDR3 DNA follows: TGTGCCAGCACCACACAGGGGGCGCAGAGTGAAGCTTTCTTG. Translated: CASTTQGAQSEAFL. V and J are TRBV12-3 or TRBV12-4 and TRBJ1-1, with 9 bases lining up with TRBD1. The CDR3 is made up of 14 amino acids. V gave up 7 bases and J gave up 7 bases; unmatched junction bases: 10.

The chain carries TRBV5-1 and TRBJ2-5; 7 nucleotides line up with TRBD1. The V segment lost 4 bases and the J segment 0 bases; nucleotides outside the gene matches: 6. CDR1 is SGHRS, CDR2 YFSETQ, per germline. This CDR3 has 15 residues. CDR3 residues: CASSPGTAYQETQYF. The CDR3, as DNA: TGCGCCAGCAGCCCGGGGACAGCGTACCAAGAGACCCAGTACTTC.

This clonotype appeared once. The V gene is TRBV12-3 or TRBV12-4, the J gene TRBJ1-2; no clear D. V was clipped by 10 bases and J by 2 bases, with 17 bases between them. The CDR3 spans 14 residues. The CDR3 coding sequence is TGTGCCATCGAATACCGGAGCGGAAACTATGGCTACACCTTC. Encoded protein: CAIEYRSGNYGYTF.

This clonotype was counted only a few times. The CDR3 DNA reads TGTGCCAGCAACCCCGGGCTAGCGGGAGTATCAGATACGCAGTATTTT. Protein sequence: CASNPGLAGVSDTQYF. V and J are TRBV12-3 or TRBV12-4 and TRBJ2-3; 10 nucleotides match TRBD2. The CDR3 is made up of 16 amino acids. J lost 4 bases, V lost 7 bases, and 11 bases had no gene match.

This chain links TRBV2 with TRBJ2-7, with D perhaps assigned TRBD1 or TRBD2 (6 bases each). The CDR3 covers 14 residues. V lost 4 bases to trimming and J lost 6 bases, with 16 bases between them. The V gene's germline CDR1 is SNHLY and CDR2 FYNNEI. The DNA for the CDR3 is TGTGCCAGCAGTGGTCAAGGGGGGCTAGGCGAGCAGTACTTC. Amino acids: CASSGQGGLGEQYF.

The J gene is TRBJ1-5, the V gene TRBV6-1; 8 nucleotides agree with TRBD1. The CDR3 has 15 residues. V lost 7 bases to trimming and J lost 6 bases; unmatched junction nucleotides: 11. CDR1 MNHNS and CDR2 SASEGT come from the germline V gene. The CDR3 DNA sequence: TGTGCCAGCACCTTTGGACAGGGAGGAATTCAGCCCCAGCATTTT. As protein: CASTFGQGGIQPQHF.

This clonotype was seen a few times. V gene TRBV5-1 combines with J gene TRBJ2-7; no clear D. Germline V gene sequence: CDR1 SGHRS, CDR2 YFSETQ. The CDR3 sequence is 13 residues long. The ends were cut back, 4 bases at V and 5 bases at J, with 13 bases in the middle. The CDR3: CASSRKEPHEQYF. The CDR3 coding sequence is TGCGCCAGCAGCCGCAAAGAGCCCCACGAGCAGTACTTC.